These 14 T cell receptor beta chains came from one sample sequenced in a study of OX40 agonist ivuxolimab in advanced cancers. The repertoire was sequenced with immunoSEQ multiplex PCR; TCRdb's copy has only in-frame clones and lacks some. The data contain around 76,000 clones, 89% of them seen just once; the ten biggest clones take up 9% to 10%. The source material was CD4+ or CD8+ T cells sorted from blood, sampled in a trial of the OX40 agonist ivuxolimab. The receptor set was obtained from an adult with an advanced solid tumor such as melanoma, head and neck, liver or kidney cancer.

The CDR3: CASSLGQGSNNEQFF. The CDR3, as DNA: TGCGCCAGCAGCCTGGGACAGGGGTCGAACAATGAGCAGTTCTTC. The genes are TRBV5-1 and TRBJ2-1; 10 nucleotides line up with TRBD1. The V segment lost 4 bases and the J segment 5 bases; nucleotides outside the gene matches: 6. This CDR3 is built from 15 residues. Germline-derived CDR1 and CDR2 are SGHRS and YFSETQ.

V gene TRBV10-3 combines with J gene TRBJ2-2, with 9 nucleotides matching TRBD1. Per germline, CDR1 ENHRY and CDR2 SYGVKD. The CDR3 loop spans 15 amino acids. V lost 6 bases, J lost 5 bases, and 7 bases stayed unmatched. The CDR3 reads CAIRQGQGGTGELFF. For the CDR3, the DNA is TGTGCCATCAGGCAGGGACAGGGAGGAACCGGGGAGCTGTTTTTT.

This clone was recorded a few times. CDR3: CASSAVLYSNQPQHF. In DNA form, the CDR3 reads TGTGCCAGCAGTGCAGTTCTTTATAGCAATCAGCCCCAGCATTTT. The chain is built from TRBV6-1 and TRBJ1-5, with no clear D. Looked up from germline, CDR1 is MNHNS and CDR2 is SASEGT. The CDR3 totals 15 residues. V was clipped by 4 bases and J by 0 bases, with 10 bases between them.

This clone came up a few times. Other DNA variants within this sample encode the same CDR3. The V gene is TRBV19, the J gene TRBJ1-1, with D perhaps matching TRBD1 (5 bases). With 3 bases removed from V and 5 bases from J, the gap between germline ends came to 10 bases. The CDR3 runs to 13 residues. Germline V gene lookup returns CDR1 LNHDA and CDR2 SQIVND (reference sequence). The CDR3 is CASSISGRTEAFF. As DNA, the CDR3 is TGTGCCAGTAGTATTTCAGGGCGGACTGAAGCTTTCTTT.

The rearrangement uses TRBV7-2 and TRBJ2-7; perhaps TRBD1 as D (6 bases). V lost 5 bases, J lost 3 bases, and 17 bases lay in between. Germline CDR1 and CDR2: SGHTA and FQGNSA. This CDR3 has 15 residues. The CDR3 coding sequence is TGTGCCAGCAGCCTGGGACAAGGGTTATACTACGAGCAGTACTTC. Its translation: CASSLGQGLYYEQYF.

The chain carries TRBV29-1 and TRBJ1-2; 7 bases align to TRBD1. CDR3 size: 15 residues. Germline values: CDR1 SQVTM, CDR2 ANQGSEA. V gave up 5 bases and J gave up 2 bases; unmatched junction bases: 11. The CDR3 DNA reads as TGCAGCGTTCCTCTGGGTGAACAGGGGAACTATGGCTACACCTTC. It translates to CSVPLGEQGNYGYTF.

The chain employs TRBV5-1 and TRBJ1-2, with a weak D call TRBD1 (5 bases). Germline-derived CDR1 and CDR2 are SGHRS and YFSETQ. The CDR3 is made up of 15 amino acids. Trimming removed 1 base at V and 5 bases at J, with 15 bases between. The CDR3, as DNA: TGCGCCAGCAGCTTGTCCCTGGGACCGACGTATGGCTACACCTTC. Its protein is CASSLSLGPTYGYTF.

The rearrangement links TRBV28 to TRBJ1-1; D ambiguous. The CDR3 has 12 amino acids. Deletions cut 10 bases from V and 8 bases from J, with 17 bases between. Germline V gene sequence: CDR1 MDHEN, CDR2 SYDVKM. Here the CDR3 DNA reads TGTGCCACCTGTACCTTCTTAGGGGAAGCTTTCTTT. This translates into CATCTFLGEAFF.

Only one count was recorded for this clone. The rearrangement links TRBV5-5 to TRBJ1-1; D not resolved. The CDR3 length is 14 residues. Trimming took off 3 bases at V and 1 base at J, with 10 bases between the two ends. In germline, CDR1 is SGHKS, CDR2 YYEKEE (reference sequence). The CDR3 region has the DNA TGTGCCAGCAGCTCCGGACGGGGGAACACTGAAGCTTTCTTT. This gives the protein CASSSGRGNTEAFF.

This sequence joins TRBV7-6 and TRBJ2-3; no clear D gene. Per germline, CDR1 SGHVS and CDR2 FNYEAQ. This CDR3 has 16 residues. V lost 5 bases to trimming and J lost 1 base, with 16 bases between them. As DNA, the CDR3 is TGTGCCAGCAGCCTCAGTGGTTATGTGGGCACAGATACGCAGTATTTT. Translation: CASSLSGYVGTDTQYF.

V is TRBV11-2 and J is TRBJ2-7, with unresolved D. V was pared by 4 bases and J by 5 bases, with 12 bases between. The CDR3 covers 13 residues. The germline CDR1 and CDR2 sequences are SGHAT and FQNNGV. The CDR3 DNA sequence: TGTGCCAGCAGCTCTTACATTATGGACGAGCAGTACTTC. The encoded protein is CASSSYIMDEQYF.

In DNA form, the CDR3 reads TGTGCCAGCAGTCCTTTCCTTGGTTACTATGAGCAGTTCTTC. Translation: CASSPFLGYYEQFF. V is TRBV2 and J is TRBJ2-1, with D hard to call. The CDR3 is made up of 14 amino acids. CDR1 and CDR2 from the germline V gene are SNHLY and FYNNEI. Trimming took off 5 bases at V and 8 bases at J, with 16 bases between the two ends.

This chain links TRBV7-2 with TRBJ2-1; 8 bases are a match to TRBD2. The CDR3 consists of 17 residues. The V gene's germline CDR1 is SGHTA and CDR2 FQGNSA. J lost 0 bases, V lost 5 bases, and 9 bases had no gene match. The CDR3 here is CASSTQGRGASYNEQFF. The CDR3 DNA follows: TGTGCCAGCAGCACCCAAGGGCGGGGGGCCTCCTACAATGAGCAGTTCTTC.

The gene calls are TRBV27 and TRBJ2-2, with TRBD2 as a possible D gene (5 bases). The CDR3 totals 14 residues. Germline-derived CDR1 and CDR2 are MNHEY and SMNVEV (reference sequence). With 8 bases removed from V and 1 base from J, the gap between germline ends came to 11 bases. The CDR3 DNA follows: TGTGCCAGCCGATCTAGCAGGAACACCGGGGAGCTGTTTTTT. It specifies CASRSSRNTGELFF.